Here is one T cell receptor beta chain with its context. Its antigen remains unknown. Germline values: CDR1 SGHNT, CDR2 YENEEA. The length of the CDR3 is 13 residues. The germline V and J ends were trimmed by 2 bases and 5 bases, with 9 bases remaining between them. The sample belongs to a study of vaccination and CD4 T cells after COVID-19. About the research overall: Collection of post-vaccine samples followed dose two by a median 72 days, spanning a range of 14 to 241.

Findings and limits, study-wide: Convalescent patients had 304 of 307 vaccine-specific clones showing spike mono-reactivity.

Noted treatment: approximately 9-day PBMC culture with coronavirus spike peptide pools or control peptides (ViraFEST assay). Sequenced with the Oncomine TCR Beta short-read assay was DNA taken from cultured CD4+ T cells. Each CDR3 protein gets one entry after TCRdb re-called the PCR reads with MiXCR. The sample gives roughly 12,000 distinct CDR3 sequences, around half of which show up once; over 25% is in the top ten. Sequencing was done on a sample of CD4+ T cells from blood, cultured in vitro. The source of this sequence is a human donor who had recovered from COVID-19. The rearrangement links TRBV11-3 to TRBJ1-2; no clear D gene. The CDR3 reads CASSLRSSYGYTF. The CDR3 nucleotides read TGTGCCAGCAGCTTAAGATCATCGTATGGCTACACCTTC. The whole variable domain, remainder taken from reference TRBV11-3 and TRBJ1-2, is EAGVVQSPRYKIIEKKQPVAFWCNPISGHNTLYWYLQNLGQGPELLIRYENEEAVDDSQLPKDRFSAERLKGVDSTLKIQPAELGDSAVYLCASSLRSSYGYTFGSGTRLTVV.